This TCR beta chain was captured by sequencing in a study of shared clonotypes between healthy human individuals. Study results and caveats: Even with large depth, rarefaction showed that sorted-subset sequencing was incomplete. Investigators expected sequencing depth to affect clonotype sharing among donors.

For sorted subsets, 150 to 200 ng DNA per replicate equaled about 27,000 T cell genomes. The assay was immunoSEQ multiplex PCR, and TCRdb's table has in-frame clones only and misses some. Among about 2.1 million clones listed, approximately 92% were seen once. The CDR3 is made up of 15 amino acids. The junction had 7 bases not matched to a gene; V was cut back by 6 bases and J by 4 bases. CDR1 is KGHSH, CDR2 LQKENI, per germline. Remarks on this clone: Its target is not known.

CD45RO negativity and positive selection for CCR7 defined naive CD8 cells, a population that excluded terminally differentiated effector memory CD45RA+ cells. Each donor was a Caucasian adult residing in Nashville, Tennessee. The chain carries TRBV18 and TRBJ1-3, with 9 bases fitting TRBD1. Sequenced sample: naive CD8+ T cells from PBMCs. This receptor was obtained from a man aged 18 to 29 in good health. Some clones in this sample may be carry-over from other donors' samples. The CDR3 nucleotides are TGTGCCAGCTCCCGGGACAGGGCCACCGGAAACACCATATATTTT. This gives the protein CASSRDRATGNTIYF.